Shown below are 3 T cell receptor beta chains from a single sample sequenced in a study of blood T cell repertoires in COVID-19. Libraries were prepared by immunoSEQ multiplex PCR; TCRdb keeps only in-frame clonotypes and omits some of them. The profile shows about 260,000 clones, about 90% of them singletons. Source material: peripheral blood. The receptors stem from a woman aged 40 to 49 with acute or convalescent COVID-19.

This chain connects TRBV15 to TRBJ2-5; 9 nucleotides align to TRBD1. The CDR3 loop spans 16 amino acids. CDR1 LNHNV and CDR2 YYDKDF come from the germline V gene (reference sequence). V was clipped by 1 base and J by 4 bases; unmatched bases: 7. The CDR3 sequence is CATSRASQGARETQYF. The CDR3 DNA is TGTGCCACCAGCAGAGCGTCACAGGGGGCGAGAGAGACCCAGTACTTC.

CDR3 sequence: CASSEGGGGNYGYTF. CDR3 bases: TGTGCCAGCAGCGAAGGGGGGGGTGGTAACTATGGCTACACCTTC. V gene TRBV7-8 combines with J gene TRBJ1-2, with a possible D match to TRBD1 (6 bases). V lost 5 bases to trimming and J lost 1 base, with 14 bases between them. The CDR3 runs 15 residues. The germline V gene has CDR1 SGHVS and CDR2 FQNEAQ.

The V gene is TRBV27, the J gene TRBJ2-1; 9 nucleotides align to TRBD2. Per the germline V gene, CDR1 is MNHEY and CDR2 is SMNVEV (reference sequence). The ends lost 4 bases at V and 7 bases at J; junction bases unmatched: 14. The CDR3 extends over 17 amino acids. The CDR3 bases are TGTGCCAGCAGTTCCCCGACTCTAGCGGGGCCGACGAATGAGCAGTTCTTC. Its translation: CASSSPTLAGPTNEQFF.